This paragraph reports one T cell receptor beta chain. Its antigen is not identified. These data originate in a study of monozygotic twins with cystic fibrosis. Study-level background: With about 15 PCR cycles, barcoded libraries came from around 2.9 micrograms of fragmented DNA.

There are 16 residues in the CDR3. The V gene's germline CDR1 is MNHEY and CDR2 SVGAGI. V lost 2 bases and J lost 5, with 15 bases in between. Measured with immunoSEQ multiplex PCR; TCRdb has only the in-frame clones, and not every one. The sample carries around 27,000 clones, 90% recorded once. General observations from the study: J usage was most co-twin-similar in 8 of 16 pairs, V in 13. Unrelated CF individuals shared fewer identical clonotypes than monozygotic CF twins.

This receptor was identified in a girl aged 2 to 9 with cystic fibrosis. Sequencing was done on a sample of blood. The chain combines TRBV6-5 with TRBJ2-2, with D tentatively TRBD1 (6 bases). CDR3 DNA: TGTGCCAGCAGTTACCCACAGGGAGTCGGGACCGGGGAGCTGTTTTTT. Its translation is CASSYPQGVGTGELFF.